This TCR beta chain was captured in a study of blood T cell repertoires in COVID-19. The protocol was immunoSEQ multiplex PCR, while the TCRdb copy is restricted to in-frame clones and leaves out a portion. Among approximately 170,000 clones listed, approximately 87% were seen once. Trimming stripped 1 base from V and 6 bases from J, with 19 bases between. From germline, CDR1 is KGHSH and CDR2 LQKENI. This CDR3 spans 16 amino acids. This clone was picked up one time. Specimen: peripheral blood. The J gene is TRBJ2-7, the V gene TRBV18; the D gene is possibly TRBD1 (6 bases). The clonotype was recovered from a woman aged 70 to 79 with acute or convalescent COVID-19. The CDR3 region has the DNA TGTGCCAGCTCACCACGTACGGGACACGCCCCGGTCGAGCAGTACTTC. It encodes CASSPRTGHAPVEQYF.